This is a list of T cell receptor beta chains from one sample in a study of cytomegalovirus exposure and HLA in healthy donors. The repertoire was sequenced with immunoSEQ multiplex PCR; TCRdb's copy has only in-frame clones and lacks some. The table lists roughly 97,000 clones, more than 75% of them singletons. Sequencing used PBMCs. These receptors came from a young woman in good health and CMV-seropositive. The CDR3 runs from the conserved cysteine through the conserved F or W.

CDR3 protein	V gene	J gene
CASSWLSYTDTQYF	TRBV2	TRBJ2-3
CASSLVLAGAKTQYF	TRBV7-9	TRBJ2-5
CASSSNPSGHSYEQYF	TRBV13	TRBJ2-7
CASSKVGRGGTEAFF	TRBV21-1	TRBJ1-1
CATSRDQGQFTEAFF	TRBV15	TRBJ1-1
CASGAQQGEETQYF	TRBV12-5	TRBJ2-5
CASSTLAGETGELFF	TRBV6-5	TRBJ2-2
CASTAGPGGHEQYF	TRBV6-6	TRBJ2-7
CASSLKASGGMDTQYF	TRBV13	TRBJ2-3
CASSLGAKIQYF	TRBV28	TRBJ2-4
CASSDSASGSFYEQFF	TRBV2	TRBJ2-1
CASRTGTEGYEQYF	TRBV6-6	TRBJ2-7
CASSLGLIGGTQYF	TRBV11-3	TRBJ2-5
CASSPGLFTGELFF	TRBV9	TRBJ2-2
CASGLGVWDTQYF	TRBV12-5	TRBJ2-3